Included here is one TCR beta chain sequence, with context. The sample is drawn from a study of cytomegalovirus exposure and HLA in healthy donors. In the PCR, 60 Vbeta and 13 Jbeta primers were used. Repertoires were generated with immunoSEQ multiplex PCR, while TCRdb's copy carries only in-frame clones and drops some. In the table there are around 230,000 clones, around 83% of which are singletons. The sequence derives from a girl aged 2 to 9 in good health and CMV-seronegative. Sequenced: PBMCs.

CDR3 nucleotides: TGTGCCTGGAGCCTAACGGGGTATGGCAATCAGCCCCAGCATTTT. It yields the protein CAWSLTGYGNQPQHF. The J gene is TRBJ1-5, the V gene TRBV30; D gene ambiguous. The germline gives CDR1 GTSNPN, CDR2 SVGIG (reference sequence). The ends were cut back, 3 bases at V and 2 bases at J, with 14 bases in the middle. The CDR3 extends over 15 amino acids.